This T cell receptor (beta chain) was profiled in a study of cytomegalovirus exposure and HLA in healthy donors. With regard to this clone: Its antigen remains unidentified.

With 2 bases removed from V and 7 bases from J, the gap between germline ends came to 8 bases. The CDR3 is 12 amino acids. The V gene's germline CDR1 is SGHVS and CDR2 FNYEAQ. Use of 60 Vbeta and 13 Jbeta primers characterized the PCR. Sequenced by immunoSEQ multiplex PCR; TCRdb stores in-frame clones only, minus some. The data contain fewer than 350,000 clones, 85% to 90% of them singletons. Study results and limitations: Reports indicate that TCR beta sequences accurately predicted the HLA-A and HLA-B alleles of most subjects. Later analysis demonstrated an association between a missense DCLRE1C variant and TCR beta V- and J-gene trimming.

The receptor was derived from a woman aged 18-30 years in good health and CMV-seronegative. The rearrangement uses TRBV7-6 and TRBJ1-1; D not resolved. Sequences were obtained from PBMCs. The CDR3 DNA is TGTGCCAGCAGCTTACGCCACGGTGAAGCTTTCTTT. Translated, it gives CASSLRHGEAFF.